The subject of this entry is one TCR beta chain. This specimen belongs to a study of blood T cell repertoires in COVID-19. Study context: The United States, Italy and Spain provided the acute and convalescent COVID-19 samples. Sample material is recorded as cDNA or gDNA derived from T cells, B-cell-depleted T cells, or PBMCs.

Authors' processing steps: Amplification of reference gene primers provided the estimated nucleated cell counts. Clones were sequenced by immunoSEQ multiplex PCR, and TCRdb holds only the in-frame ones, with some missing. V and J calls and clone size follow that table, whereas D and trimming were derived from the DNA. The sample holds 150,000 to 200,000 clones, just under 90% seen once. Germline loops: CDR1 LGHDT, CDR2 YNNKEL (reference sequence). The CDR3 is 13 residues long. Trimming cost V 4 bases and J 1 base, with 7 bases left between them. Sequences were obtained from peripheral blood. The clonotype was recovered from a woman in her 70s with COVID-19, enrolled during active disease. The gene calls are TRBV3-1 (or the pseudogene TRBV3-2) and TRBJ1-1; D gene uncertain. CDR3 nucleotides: TGTGCCAGCAGCCTGGGAGAGAACACTGAAGCTTTCTTT. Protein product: CASSLGENTEAFF.